The TCR beta chain under discussion was sequenced for a study of shared clonotypes between healthy human individuals. Study-wide background: CD4 naive and CD4 memory each took three plates per donor, while CD8 naive took two and CD8 memory one.

The sample holds one count of this clone. Assay execution took place at the deep level. The table came from immunoSEQ multiplex PCR; TCRdb's copy has only in-frame clones and leaves some out. Seen here are over 2 million clones, about 95% observed once, and the top ten hold 0.85% to 1.2%. CD45RO-negative CD8 cells positively selected for CCR7 made up the naive population, which excluded terminally differentiated effector memory CD45RA+ cells. The CDR3 spans 13 residues. CDR1 is SGHNT and CDR2 is YENEEA in the germline V gene. Trimming pared 5 bases from V and 0 bases from J, leaving 8 bases between. Input material: naive CD8+ T cells sorted from blood. The TCR sequence derives from a man in his late teens or twenties in good health. The chain joins TRBV11-3 to TRBJ2-7; D remains ambiguous. The CDR3 bases are TGTGCCAGCAGCGGTAGGAGCTCCTACGAGCAGTACTTC. Protein product: CASSGRSSYEQYF.